The next 11 T cell receptor beta chains were all read from a single sample in a study of blood T cells in healthy people across ages. Alongside a J-beta primer mix, a sample-barcoded 5' primer served in a second PCR lasting about 7 to 11 cycles. A single record per CDR3 protein comes from TCRdb applying MiXCR to the 5' RACE reads. This table holds hundreds of thousands of distinct CDR3 sequences, approximately 49% found once. The sequencing input was blood. Receptor source: an older woman in good health.

The rearrangement links TRBV7-6 to TRBJ2-1, with 7 bases fitting TRBD2. V was pared by 4 bases and J by 10 bases, with 10 bases of the junction left unmatched. Germline CDR1 is SGHVS and CDR2 is FNYEAQ. The CDR3 consists of 14 residues. Here the CDR3 reads CASSSSGPRREQFF. The CDR3 region has the DNA TGTGCCAGCAGCTCTAGCGGACCAAGGCGGGAGCAGTTCTTC. The full variable domain, rest sourced from reference TRBV7-6 and TRBJ2-1, is GAGVSQSPRYKVTKRGQDVALRCDPISGHVSLYWYRQALGQGPEFLTYFNYEAQQDKSGLPNDRFSAERPEGSISTLTIQRTEQRDSAMYRCASSSSGPRREQFFGPGTRLTVL.

The count of this clonotype is one. The chain has TRBV20-1 and TRBJ1-1; no clear D. Germline assignment: CDR1 DFQATT and CDR2 SNEGSKA (reference sequence). V lost 3 bases to trimming and J lost 1 base, with 9 bases between them. The CDR3 consists of 13 residues. The CDR3 is CSASSWENTEAFF. CDR3 nucleotides: TGCAGTGCTAGTAGCTGGGAGAACACTGAAGCTTTCTTT.

With regard to this clonotype: This could be a read error, since a much larger clone is one nucleotide away. The chain recombines TRBV4-2 with TRBJ2-7; the match to TRBD1 covers 8 bases. V trimming: 4 bases; J trimming: 2 bases; junction bases outside the gene matches: 4. This CDR3 has 14 amino acids. In germline, CDR1 is LGHNA, CDR2 YNFKEQ. The chain's CDR3 is CASSPGQAAYEQYF. DNA for the CDR3: TGTGCCAGCAGCCCGGGACAGGCGGCCTACGAGCAGTACTTC.

The CDR3 is CSASDDGESYNEQFF. The DNA of the CDR3 is TGCAGTGCCTCAGATGATGGGGAGTCCTACAATGAGCAGTTCTTC. The gene calls are TRBV20-1 and TRBJ2-1, with D tentatively TRBD2 (5 bases). The germline gives CDR1 DFQATT, CDR2 SNEGSKA (reference sequence). This CDR3 spans 15 amino acids. Trimming removed 6 bases at V and 1 base at J, with 16 bases between.

In its sample, this clonotype was seen a few times. The chain uses TRBV27 and TRBJ1-2, with D tentatively TRBD1 (6 bases). The V and J ends lost 3 bases and 0 bases respectively, with 11 bases between them. CDR3 length: 15 amino acids. Germline lookup yields CDR1 MNHEY and CDR2 SMNVEV (reference sequence). The CDR3, as DNA: TGTGCCAGCAGTTTTGGGGGGGCGACTAACTATGGCTACACCTTC. Its translation is CASSFGGATNYGYTF.

The chain carries TRBV20-1 and TRBJ2-1, with 11 nucleotides matching TRBD2. Looked up from germline, CDR1 is DFQATT and CDR2 is SNEGSKA (reference sequence). Unmatched junction bases numbered 7, after V lost 0 bases and J lost 9 bases. The CDR3 contains 15 residues. DNA of the CDR3: TGCAGTGCTAGAGATCGTCTAGCGGGAGGCAGTGAGCAGTTCTTC. It codes for CSARDRLAGGSEQFF.

This clonotype was counted between two and nine times. The V and J genes are TRBV20-1 and TRBJ2-5; 13 bases map to TRBD2. Germline CDR1 DFQATT, CDR2 SNEGSKA (reference sequence). V gave up 2 bases and J gave up 3 bases; unmatched junction bases: 12. This CDR3 is 18 amino acids long. The CDR3 loop is CSARTSGRAVGGKETQYF. The CDR3 DNA follows: TGCAGTGCTAGAACTAGCGGGAGGGCCGTTGGGGGTAAAGAGACCCAGTACTTC.

V usage is TRBV20-1 and J usage is TRBJ1-5, with D unclear. This CDR3 is built from 11 residues. V lost 3 bases and J lost 5, with 5 bases in between. CDR1 is DFQATT, CDR2 SNEGSKA, per germline (reference sequence). The CDR3 DNA reads TGCAGTGCTAGTAATGATCAGCCCCAGCATTTT. It translates to CSASNDQPQHF.

The J gene is TRBJ2-7, the V gene TRBV11-1; the D gene is possibly TRBD2 (6 bases). The CDR3 totals 14 residues. Germline CDR1 reads SGHAT; CDR2 reads FQDESV (reference sequence). V gave up 6 bases and J gave up 7 bases, with 19 bases separating them. CDR3 nucleotides: TGTGCCAGCAGATCTGCGGGACCGATCAATGAGCAGTACTTC. Translating it yields CASRSAGPINEQYF.

The chain has TRBV20-1 and TRBJ1-3; D ambiguous. Trimming stripped 0 bases from V and 7 bases from J, with 13 bases between. The CDR3 contains 14 residues. CDR1 is DFQATT, CDR2 SNEGSKA, per germline (reference sequence). The CDR3 sequence is CSARDPLPSNTIYF. In DNA, the CDR3 is TGCAGTGCTAGAGATCCCCTCCCCTCGAACACCATATATTTT.

This clonotype came up a few times. The CDR3 bases are TGTGCCAGCAGCCCCAGGGCGGGAGTTCATGAGCAGTTCTTC. Translating it yields CASSPRAGVHEQFF. The rearrangement links TRBV21-1 to TRBJ2-1; the D call of TRBD2 is as the table states it, not checked on the DNA. TRBV21-1 is a pseudogene segment. The CDR3 runs to 14 residues.